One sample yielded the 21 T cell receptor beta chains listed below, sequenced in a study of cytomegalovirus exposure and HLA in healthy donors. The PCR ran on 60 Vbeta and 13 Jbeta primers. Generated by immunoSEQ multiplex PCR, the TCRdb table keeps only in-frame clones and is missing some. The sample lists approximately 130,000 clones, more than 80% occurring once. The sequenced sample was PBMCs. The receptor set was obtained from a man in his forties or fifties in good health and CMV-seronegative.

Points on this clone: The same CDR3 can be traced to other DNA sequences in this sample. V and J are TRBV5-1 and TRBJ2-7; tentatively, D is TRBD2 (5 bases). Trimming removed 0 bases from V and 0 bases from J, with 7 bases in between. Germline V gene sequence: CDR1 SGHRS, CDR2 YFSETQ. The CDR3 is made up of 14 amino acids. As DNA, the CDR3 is TGCGCCAGCAGCTTGGGAGGGAGCTCCTACGAGCAGTACTTC. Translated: CASSLGGSSYEQYF.

The CDR3 loop is CASSLGGSGGSYEQYF. For the CDR3, the DNA is TGTGCCAGCAGCTTAGGGGGTAGCGGGGGATCCTACGAGCAGTACTTC. The gene calls are TRBV7-2 and TRBJ2-7, with 9 bases aligning to TRBD2. CDR3 length: 16 amino acids. V gave up 1 base and J gave up 1 base; unmatched junction bases: 5. CDR1 is SGHTA, CDR2 FQGNSA, per germline.

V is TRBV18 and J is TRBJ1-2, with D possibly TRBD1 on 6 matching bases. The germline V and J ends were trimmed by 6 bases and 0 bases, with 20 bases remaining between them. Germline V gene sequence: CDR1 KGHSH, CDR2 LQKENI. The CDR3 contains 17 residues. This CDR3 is CASSERDTWGANYGYTF. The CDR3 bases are TGTGCCAGCTCGGAACGGGACACGTGGGGAGCTAACTATGGCTACACCTTC.

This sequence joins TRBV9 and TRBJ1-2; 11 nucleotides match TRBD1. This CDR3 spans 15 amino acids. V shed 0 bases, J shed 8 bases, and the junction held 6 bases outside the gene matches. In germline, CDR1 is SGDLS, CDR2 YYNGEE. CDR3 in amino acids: CASSVAGQGAEGYTF. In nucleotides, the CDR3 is TGTGCCAGCAGCGTAGCTGGACAGGGGGCAGAGGGCTACACCTTC.

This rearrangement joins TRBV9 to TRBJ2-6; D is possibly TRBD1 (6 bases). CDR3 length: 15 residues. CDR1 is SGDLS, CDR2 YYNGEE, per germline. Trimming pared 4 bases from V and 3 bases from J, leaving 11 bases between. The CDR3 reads CASSPRGSGANVLTF. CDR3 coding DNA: TGTGCCAGCAGCCCGAGGGGGAGTGGGGCCAACGTCCTGACTTTC. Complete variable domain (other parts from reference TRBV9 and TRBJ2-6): DSGVTQTPKHLITATGQRVTLRCSPRSGDLSVYWYQQSLDQGLQFLIQYYNGEERAKGNILERFSAQQFPDLHSELNLSSLELGDSALYFCASSPRGSGANVLTFGAGSRLTVL.

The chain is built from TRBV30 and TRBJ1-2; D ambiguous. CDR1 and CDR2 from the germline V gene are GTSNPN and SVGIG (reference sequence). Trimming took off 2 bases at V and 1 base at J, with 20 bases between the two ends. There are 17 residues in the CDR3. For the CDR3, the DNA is TGTGCCTGGAGTACCGACGGAACTCCCTGGAGTAACTATGGCTACACCTTC. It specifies CAWSTDGTPWSNYGYTF.

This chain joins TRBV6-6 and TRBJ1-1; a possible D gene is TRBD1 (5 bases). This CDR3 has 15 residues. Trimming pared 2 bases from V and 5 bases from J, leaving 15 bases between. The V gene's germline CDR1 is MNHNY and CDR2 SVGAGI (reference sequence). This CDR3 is CASSYGVGGGTEAFF. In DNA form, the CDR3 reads TGTGCCAGCAGTTACGGGGTTGGGGGGGGGACTGAAGCTTTCTTT.

As DNA, the CDR3 is TGCGCCAGCAGTAGGACGGCGGTTTCGAGGGGGGAGACCCAGTACTTC. It specifies CASSRTAVSRGETQYF. The chain uses TRBV10-2 and TRBJ2-5; the D gene is possibly TRBD1 (6 bases). Germline lookup yields CDR1 WSHSY and CDR2 SAAADI. With 5 bases removed from V and 5 bases from J, the gap between germline ends came to 21 bases. The CDR3 consists of 16 residues.

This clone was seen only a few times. The CDR3 here is CASSFDRAGSNTEAFF. The CDR3, as DNA: TGTGCCAGCAGCTTTGACAGGGCGGGTTCGAACACTGAAGCTTTCTTT. This chain uses TRBV7-6 with TRBJ1-1; TRBD1 agrees at 7 bases. CDR3 length equals 16 residues. Losses at the gene ends were 3 bases for V and 1 base for J; bases not matched to a gene: 8. CDR1 and CDR2 (germline): SGHVS, FNYEAQ.

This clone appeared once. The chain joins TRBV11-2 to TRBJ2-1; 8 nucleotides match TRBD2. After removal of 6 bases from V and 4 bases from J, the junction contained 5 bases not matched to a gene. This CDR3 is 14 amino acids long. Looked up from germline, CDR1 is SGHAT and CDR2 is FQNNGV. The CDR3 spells CASRGRGAYNEQFF. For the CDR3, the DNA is TGTGCCAGCAGGGGGCGGGGGGCGTACAATGAGCAGTTCTTC.

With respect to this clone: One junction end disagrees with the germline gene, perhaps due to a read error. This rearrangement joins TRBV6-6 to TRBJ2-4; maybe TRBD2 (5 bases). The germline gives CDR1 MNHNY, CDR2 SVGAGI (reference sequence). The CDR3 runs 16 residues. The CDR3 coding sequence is TGTGCCAGCACCTCACTGAGCGGAATAGCCAAAAACAGTCAGTACTTC. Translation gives CASTSLSGIAKNSQYF.

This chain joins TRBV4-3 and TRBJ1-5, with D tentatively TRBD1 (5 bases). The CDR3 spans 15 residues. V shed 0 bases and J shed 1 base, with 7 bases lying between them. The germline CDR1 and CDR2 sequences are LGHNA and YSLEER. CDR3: CASSQEWGSNQPQHF. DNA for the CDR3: TGCGCCAGCAGCCAAGAGTGGGGCAGCAATCAGCCCCAGCATTTT.

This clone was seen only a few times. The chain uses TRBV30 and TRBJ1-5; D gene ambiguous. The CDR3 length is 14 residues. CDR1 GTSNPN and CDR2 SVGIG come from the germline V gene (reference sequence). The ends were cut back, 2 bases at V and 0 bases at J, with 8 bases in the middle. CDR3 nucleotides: TGTGCCTGGAGTACGGTTACTAGCAATCAGCCCCAGCATTTT. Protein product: CAWSTVTSNQPQHF.

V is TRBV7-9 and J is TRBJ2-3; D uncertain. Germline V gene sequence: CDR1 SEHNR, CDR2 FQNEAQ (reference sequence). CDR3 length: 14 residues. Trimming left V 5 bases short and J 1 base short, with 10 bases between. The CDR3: CASSPGFGTDTQYF. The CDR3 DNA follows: TGTGCCAGCAGCCCCGGGTTCGGCACAGATACGCAGTATTTT. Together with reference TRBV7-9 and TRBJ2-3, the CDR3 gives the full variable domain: DTGVSQNPRHKITKRGQNVTFRCDPISEHNRLYWYRQTLGQGPEFLTYFQNEAQLEKSRLLSDRFSAERPKGSFSTLEIQRTEQGDSAMYLCASSPGFGTDTQYFGPGTRLTVL.

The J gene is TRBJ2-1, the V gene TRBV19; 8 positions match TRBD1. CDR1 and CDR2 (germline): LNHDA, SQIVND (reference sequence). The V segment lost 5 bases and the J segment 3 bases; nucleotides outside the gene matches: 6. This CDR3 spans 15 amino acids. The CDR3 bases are TGTGCCAGTAGTCCAGGGACAGGACTCTACAATGAGCAGTTCTTC. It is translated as CASSPGTGLYNEQFF.

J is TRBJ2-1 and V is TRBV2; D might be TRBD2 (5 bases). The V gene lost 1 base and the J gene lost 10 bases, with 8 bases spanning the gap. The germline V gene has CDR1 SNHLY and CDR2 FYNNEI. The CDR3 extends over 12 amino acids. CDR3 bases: TGTGCCAGCAGTGAAGGTCCGGGAGAGCAGTTCTTC. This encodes CASSEGPGEQFF. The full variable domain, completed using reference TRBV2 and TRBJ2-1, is EPEVTQTPSHQVTQMGQEVILRCVPISNHLYFYWYRQILGQKVEFLVSFYNNEISEKSEIFDDQFSVERPDGSNFTLKIRSTKLEDSAMYFCASSEGPGEQFFGPGTRLTVL.

The CDR3 loop is CASSILFRVAPQHF. The CDR3 coding sequence is TGTGCCAGTAGTATACTCTTCAGGGTTGCGCCCCAGCATTTT. The chain has TRBV19 and TRBJ1-5, with D possibly matching TRBD1 (5 bases). Trimming left V 2 bases short and J 9 bases short, with 14 bases between. The CDR3 spans 14 residues. Germline CDR1 and CDR2: LNHDA and SQIVND (reference sequence). Combining the CDR3 with reference TRBV19 and TRBJ1-5 gives the whole variable domain DGGITQSPKYLFRKEGQNVTLSCEQNLNHDAMYWYRQDPGQGLRLIYYSQIVNDFQKGDIAEGYSVSREKKESFPLTVTSAQKNPTAFYLCASSILFRVAPQHFGDGTRLSIL.

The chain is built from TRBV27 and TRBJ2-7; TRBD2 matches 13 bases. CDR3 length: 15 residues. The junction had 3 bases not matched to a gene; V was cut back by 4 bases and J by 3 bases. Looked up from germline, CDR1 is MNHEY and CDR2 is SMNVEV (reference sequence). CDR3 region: CASSSRTSGSYEQYF. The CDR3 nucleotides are TGTGCCAGCAGTTCCCGGACTAGCGGGAGCTACGAGCAGTACTTC.

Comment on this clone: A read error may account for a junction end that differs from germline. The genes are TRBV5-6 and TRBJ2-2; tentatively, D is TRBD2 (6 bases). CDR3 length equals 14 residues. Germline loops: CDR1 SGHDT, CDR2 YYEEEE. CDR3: CASRLGGGTGELFF. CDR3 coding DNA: TGTGCCAGCAGGTTGGGGGGAGGCACCGGGGAGCTGTTTTTT.

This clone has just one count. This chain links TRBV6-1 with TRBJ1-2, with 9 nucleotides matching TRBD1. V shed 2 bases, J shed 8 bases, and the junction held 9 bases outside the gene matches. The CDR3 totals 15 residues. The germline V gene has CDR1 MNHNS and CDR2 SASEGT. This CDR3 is CASSEFSGTGYGYTF. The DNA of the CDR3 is TGTGCCAGCAGTGAATTTTCCGGGACAGGGTACGGCTACACCTTC.

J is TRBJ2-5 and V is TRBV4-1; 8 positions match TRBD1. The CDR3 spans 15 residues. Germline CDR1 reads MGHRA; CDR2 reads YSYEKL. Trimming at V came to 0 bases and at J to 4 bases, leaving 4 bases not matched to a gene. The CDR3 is CASSQDRTGGETQYF. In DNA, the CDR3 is TGCGCCAGCAGCCAAGATCGAACAGGGGGAGAGACCCAGTACTTC.